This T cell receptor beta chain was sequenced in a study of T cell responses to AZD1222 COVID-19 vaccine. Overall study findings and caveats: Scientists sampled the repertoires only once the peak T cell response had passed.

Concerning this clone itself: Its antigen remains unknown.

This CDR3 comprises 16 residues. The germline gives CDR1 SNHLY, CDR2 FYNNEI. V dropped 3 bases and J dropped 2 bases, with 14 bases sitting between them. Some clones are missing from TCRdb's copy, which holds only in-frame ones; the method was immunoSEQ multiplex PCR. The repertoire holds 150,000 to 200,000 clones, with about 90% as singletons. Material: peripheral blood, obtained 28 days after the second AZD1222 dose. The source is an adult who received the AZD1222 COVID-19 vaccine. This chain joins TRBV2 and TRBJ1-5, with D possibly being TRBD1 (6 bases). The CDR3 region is CASSEWGLSGNQPQHF. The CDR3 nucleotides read TGTGCCAGCAGTGAGTGGGGGCTGAGCGGCAATCAGCCCCAGCATTTT.